One T cell receptor beta chain is described in this entry. What it binds is unknown. As every portion of the isolated RNA was reverse transcribed, the sequencing read expressed TCRB transcripts. Sequencing was performed with immunoSEQ multiplex PCR; in TCRdb, only in-frame clones are kept and a portion is missing. This table has 300,000 to 400,000 clones, approximately 12% appearing once. The sample comes from a study of beta chain features in type 1 diabetes. Using CD45RO/CCR7/CD25/CD127/CD95/CD27, CD4+ naive, central memory, regulatory and stem cell-like memory cells were sorted. Study-wide points: Type 1 diabetes patients had moderately but significantly shorter TCRB CDR3s in all four CD4+ subsets. Cells expressing TCR highly could be over-represented by cDNA sequencing. Whether TCRB rearrangement is influenced by HLA type went unresolved here.

The germline gives CDR1 MNHEY, CDR2 SMNVEV (reference sequence). The CDR3 runs 14 residues. The ends were cut back, 3 bases at V and 4 bases at J, with 10 bases in the middle. This clonotype was sampled from a woman between 18 and 29 years old with type 1 diabetes. The V call is TRBV27, the J call TRBJ1-5; no clear D gene. The specimen sequenced was naive CD4+ T cells from blood. DNA for the CDR3: TGTGCCAGCAGTTTCGGAGACCCAAATCAGCCCCAGCATTTT. Its translation: CASSFGDPNQPQHF.